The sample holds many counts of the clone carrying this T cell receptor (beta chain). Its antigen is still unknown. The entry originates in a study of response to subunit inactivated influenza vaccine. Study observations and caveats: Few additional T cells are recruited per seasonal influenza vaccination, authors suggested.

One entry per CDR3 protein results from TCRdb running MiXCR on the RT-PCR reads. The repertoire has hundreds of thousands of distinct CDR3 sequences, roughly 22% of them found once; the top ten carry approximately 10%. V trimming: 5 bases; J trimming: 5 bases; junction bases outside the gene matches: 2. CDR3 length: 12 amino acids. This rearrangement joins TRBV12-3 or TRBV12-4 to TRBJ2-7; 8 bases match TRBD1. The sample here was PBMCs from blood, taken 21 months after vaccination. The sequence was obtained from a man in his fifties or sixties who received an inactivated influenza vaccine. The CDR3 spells CASSRQGNEQYF. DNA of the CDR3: TGTGCCAGCAGTCGACAGGGGAACGAGCAGTACTTC.